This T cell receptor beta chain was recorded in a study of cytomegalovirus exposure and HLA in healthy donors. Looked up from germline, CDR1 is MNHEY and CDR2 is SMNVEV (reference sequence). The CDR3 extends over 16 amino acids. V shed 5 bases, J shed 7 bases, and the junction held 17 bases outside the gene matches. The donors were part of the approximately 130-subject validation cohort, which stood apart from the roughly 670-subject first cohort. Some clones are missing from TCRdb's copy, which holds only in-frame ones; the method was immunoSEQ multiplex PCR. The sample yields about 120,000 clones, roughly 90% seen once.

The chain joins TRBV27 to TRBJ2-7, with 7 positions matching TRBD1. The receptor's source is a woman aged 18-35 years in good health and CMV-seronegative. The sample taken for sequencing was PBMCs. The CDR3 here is CASSTLRTGTPLEQYF. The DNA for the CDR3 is TGTGCCAGCAGTACCCTCCGGACAGGTACGCCTTTGGAGCAGTACTTC.